The 6 T cell receptor beta chains given below trace back to one sample, sequenced in a study of T cell responses to AZD1222 COVID-19 vaccine. Profiled with immunoSEQ multiplex PCR; TCRdb holds only in-frame clones, not every one. The table has about 130,000 clones, 65% to 90% seen once. This specimen consisted of peripheral blood, obtained on day 0 of AZD1222 vaccination. These receptors originate from an adult in good health.

The chain carries TRBV19 and TRBJ1-2, with a possible D match to TRBD1 (5 bases). In germline, CDR1 is LNHDA, CDR2 SQIVND (reference sequence). The V end lost 5 bases, the J end lost 4 bases, and 17 bases lay between the germline ends. The CDR3 sequence is 15 residues long. CDR3 nucleotides: TGTGCCAGTAGTCCCCGGACTGACAGAATCTATGGCTACACCTTC. Its protein product is CASSPRTDRIYGYTF.

The genes are TRBV12-5 and TRBJ1-1, with D perhaps matching TRBD1 (6 bases). The germline V and J ends were trimmed by 3 bases and 7 bases, with 18 bases remaining between them. Germline values: CDR1 LGHNT, CDR2 FRNRAP. This CDR3 contains 15 residues. The CDR3 DNA follows: TGTGCTAGTGGTTTAAAGCGAGGGGGTCAGGGTGAAGCTTTCTTT. As protein: CASGLKRGGQGEAFF.

The chain uses TRBV5-1 and TRBJ2-3; D may be TRBD2 (5 bases). From germline, CDR1 is SGHRS and CDR2 YFSETQ. The CDR3 contains 15 residues. The germline V and J ends were trimmed by 0 bases and 0 bases, with 8 bases remaining between them. The DNA for the CDR3 is TGCGCCAGCAGCTTGGTGAGGGTTAGCACAGATACGCAGTATTTT. This translates into CASSLVRVSTDTQYF.

The V call is TRBV14, the J call TRBJ2-1; D is perhaps TRBD1 or TRBD2 (5 bases each). The CDR3 covers 15 residues. Per the germline V gene, CDR1 is SGHDN and CDR2 is FVKESK. Trimming took 4 bases from V and 2 from J, leaving 12 bases between them. This chain's CDR3 is CASSRDRATYNEQFF. CDR3 sequence (DNA): TGTGCCAGCAGCCGGGACCGAGCAACCTACAATGAGCAGTTCTTC.

The CDR3 sequence is CASSVGLGNTGELFF. CDR3 DNA: TGTGCCAGCAGCGTAGGGTTGGGGAACACCGGGGAGCTGTTTTTT. This chain links TRBV9 with TRBJ2-2; D is undetermined. The V and J ends lost 0 bases and 1 base respectively, with 7 bases between them. This CDR3 spans 15 amino acids. Per the germline V gene, CDR1 is SGDLS and CDR2 is YYNGEE.

This clone was counted once. This chain connects TRBV6-1 to TRBJ2-7; D is uncertain. Germline assignment: CDR1 MNHNS and CDR2 SASEGT. V was shortened by 2 bases and J by 2 bases, with 7 bases between the two germline ends. This CDR3 contains 13 residues. The DNA of the CDR3 is TGTGCCAGCAGTGAATCGGTCACCTACGAGCAGTACTTC. Protein product: CASSESVTYEQYF.